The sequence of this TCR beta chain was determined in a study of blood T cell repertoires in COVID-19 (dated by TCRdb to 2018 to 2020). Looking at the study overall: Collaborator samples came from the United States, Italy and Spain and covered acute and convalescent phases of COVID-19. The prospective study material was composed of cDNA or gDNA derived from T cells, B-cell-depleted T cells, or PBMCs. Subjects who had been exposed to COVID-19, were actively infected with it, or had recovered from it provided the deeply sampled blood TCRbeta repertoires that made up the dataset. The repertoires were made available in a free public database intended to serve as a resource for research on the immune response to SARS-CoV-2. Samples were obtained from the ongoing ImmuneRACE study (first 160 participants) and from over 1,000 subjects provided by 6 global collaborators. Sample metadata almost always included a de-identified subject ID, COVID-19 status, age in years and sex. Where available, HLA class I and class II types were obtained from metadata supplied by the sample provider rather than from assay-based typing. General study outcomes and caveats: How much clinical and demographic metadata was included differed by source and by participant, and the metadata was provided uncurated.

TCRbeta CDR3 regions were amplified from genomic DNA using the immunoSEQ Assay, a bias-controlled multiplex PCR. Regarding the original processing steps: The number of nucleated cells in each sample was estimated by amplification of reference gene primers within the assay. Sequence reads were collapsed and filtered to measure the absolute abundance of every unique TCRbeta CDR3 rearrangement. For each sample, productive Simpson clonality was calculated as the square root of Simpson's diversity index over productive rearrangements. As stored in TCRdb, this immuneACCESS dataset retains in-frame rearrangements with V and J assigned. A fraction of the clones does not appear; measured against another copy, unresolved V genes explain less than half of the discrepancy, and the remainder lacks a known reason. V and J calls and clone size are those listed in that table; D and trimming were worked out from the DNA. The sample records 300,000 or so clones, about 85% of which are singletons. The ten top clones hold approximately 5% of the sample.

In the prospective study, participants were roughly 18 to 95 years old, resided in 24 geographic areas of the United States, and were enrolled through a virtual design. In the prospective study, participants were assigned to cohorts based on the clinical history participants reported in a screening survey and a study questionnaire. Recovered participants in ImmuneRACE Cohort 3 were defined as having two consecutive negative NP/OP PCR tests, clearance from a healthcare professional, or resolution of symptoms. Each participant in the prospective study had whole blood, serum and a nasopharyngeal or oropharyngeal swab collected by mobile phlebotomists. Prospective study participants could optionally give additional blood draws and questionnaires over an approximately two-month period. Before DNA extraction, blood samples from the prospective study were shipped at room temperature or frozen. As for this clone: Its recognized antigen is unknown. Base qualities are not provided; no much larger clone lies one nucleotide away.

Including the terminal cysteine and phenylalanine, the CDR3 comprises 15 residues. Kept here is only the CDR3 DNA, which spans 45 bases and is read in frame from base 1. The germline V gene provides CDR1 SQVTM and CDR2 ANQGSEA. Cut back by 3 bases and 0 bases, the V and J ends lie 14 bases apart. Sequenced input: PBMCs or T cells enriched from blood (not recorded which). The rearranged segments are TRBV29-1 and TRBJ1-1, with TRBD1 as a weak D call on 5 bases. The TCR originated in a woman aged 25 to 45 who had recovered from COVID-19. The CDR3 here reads CSVDGGRKLNTEAFF. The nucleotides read TGCAGCGTTGATGGGGGGAGAAAACTGAACACTGAAGCTTTCTTT.